These T cell receptor beta chains were read from a single sample in a study of cytomegalovirus exposure and HLA in healthy donors. TCRdb's copy holds only in-frame clones and misses some; the assay was immunoSEQ multiplex PCR. The sample totals about 200,000 clones; its top ten clones hold roughly 0.7%. Sequenced sample: PBMCs. These receptors were taken from a boy aged 10-17 years in good health and CMV-seronegative. Both conserved end residues are part of each CDR3. A D gene is named only where the DNA matches it firmly.

v_gene: TRBV5-1; j_gene: TRBJ2-2; len: 16; d_gene: TRBD1; CDR3nt: TGCGCCAGCAGCCCAACAGGGGGCTACGGCACCGGGGAGCTGTTTTTT; CDR3aa: CASSPTGGYGTGELFF
v_gene: TRBV5-4; j_gene: TRBJ1-2; len: 14; d_gene: NA; CDR3nt: TGTGCCAGCAGCTTGGACAGGGTCCAAGGAGGCTACACCTTC; CDR3aa: CASSLDRVQGGYTF
v_gene: TRBV4-1; j_gene: TRBJ1-1; len: 15; d_gene: NA; CDR3nt: TGCGCCAGCAGCCAAGAGATGAGACAGTCAAGTGGAGCTTTCTTT; CDR3aa: CASSQEMRQSSGAFF
v_gene: TRBV6-1; j_gene: TRBJ2-3; len: 14; d_gene: NA; CDR3nt: TGTGCCAGCAGTGAACAGGGTTACACAGATACGCAGTATTTT; CDR3aa: CASSEQGYTDTQYF
v_gene: TRBV30; j_gene: TRBJ1-1; len: 16; d_gene: NA; CDR3nt: TGTGCCTGGAGTCCACTAAAAGACAGCATGAACACTGAAGCTTTCTTT; CDR3aa: CAWSPLKDSMNTEAFF
v_gene: TRBV19; j_gene: TRBJ2-1; len: 12; d_gene: NA; CDR3nt: TGTGCCAGTTTGACGGAGTACAATGAGCAGTTCTTC; CDR3aa: CASLTEYNEQFF
v_gene: TRBV6-5; j_gene: TRBJ1-1; len: 13; d_gene: NA; CDR3nt: TGTGCCAGCACTCGAAGGGGAAACTCTGAAGCTTTCTTT; CDR3aa: CASTRRGNSEAFF
v_gene: TRBV5-4; j_gene: TRBJ2-7; len: 14; d_gene: NA; CDR3nt: TGTGCCAGCAAGCTTGGCGGGACCACCTACGAGCAGTACTTC; CDR3aa: CASKLGGTTYEQYF
v_gene: TRBV19; j_gene: TRBJ2-7; len: 14; d_gene: NA; CDR3nt: TGTGCCAGTAGTCCCCGGCAGGGTCCCTACGAGCAGTACTTC; CDR3aa: CASSPRQGPYEQYF
v_gene: TRBV5-1; j_gene: TRBJ1-3; len: 15; d_gene: NA; CDR3nt: TGCGCCAGCAGCTTGACAGGTTTTAGAGCCGACACCATATATTTT; CDR3aa: CASSLTGFRADTIYF
v_gene: TRBV7-9; j_gene: TRBJ2-1; len: 14; d_gene: NA; CDR3nt: TGTGCCAGCAGCTTTATGAGGGAAACCAATGAGCAGTTCTTC; CDR3aa: CASSFMRETNEQFF
v_gene: TRBV6-1; j_gene: TRBJ2-7; len: 14; d_gene: NA; CDR3nt: TGTGCCAGCAGTGAGGGGCAGGTGATATACGAGCAGTACTTC; CDR3aa: CASSEGQVIYEQYF
v_gene: TRBV2; j_gene: TRBJ1-6; len: 14; d_gene: NA; CDR3nt: TGTGCCGGCCGCCTCAGCTCCTATAATTCACCCCTCCACTTT; CDR3aa: CAGRLSSYNSPLHF
v_gene: TRBV5-6; j_gene: TRBJ2-3; len: 17; d_gene: TRBD2; CDR3nt: TGTGCCAGCAGCTTGGGGGCCAAGCGGGGGGCAACAGATACGCAGTATTTT; CDR3aa: CASSLGAKRGATDTQYF
v_gene: TRBV10-3; j_gene: TRBJ2-2; len: 14; d_gene: TRBD2; CDR3nt: TGTGCCATCAAGAGCGGGGTTAGCACCGGGGAGCTGTTTTTT; CDR3aa: CAIKSGVSTGELFF
v_gene: TRBV28; j_gene: TRBJ1-5; len: 18; d_gene: TRBD1; CDR3nt: TGTGCCAGCAGTTCTTTATTATTGGGGCCAGGGGGCATACAGCCCCAGCATTTT; CDR3aa: CASSSLLLGPGGIQPQHF
v_gene: TRBV14; j_gene: TRBJ1-2; len: 13; d_gene: NA; CDR3nt: TGTGCCAGCAGCCAAGATGGAGGGTACGGCTACACCTTC; CDR3aa: CASSQDGGYGYTF
v_gene: TRBV7-9; j_gene: TRBJ2-7; len: 14; d_gene: TRBD1; CDR3nt: TGTGCCAGCAGCTTAGGGGACAGCTACTACGAGCAGTACTTC; CDR3aa: CASSLGDSYYEQYF
v_gene: TRBV19; j_gene: TRBJ1-5; len: 15; d_gene: TRBD1; CDR3nt: TGTGCCAGTAGTACCGACAGGGCGAGCAATCAGCCCCAGCATTTT; CDR3aa: CASSTDRASNQPQHF
v_gene: TRBV2; j_gene: TRBJ1-4; len: 14; d_gene: NA; CDR3nt: TGTGCCAGCAGTGTGAATCAGACTCCTGAAAAACTGTTTTTT; CDR3aa: CASSVNQTPEKLFF
v_gene: TRBV11-2; j_gene: TRBJ2-1; len: 14; d_gene: TRBD1; CDR3nt: TGTGCCAGCAGCTTAAACAGGGGGAGCAATGAGCAGTTCTTC; CDR3aa: CASSLNRGSNEQFF
v_gene: TRBV5-8; j_gene: TRBJ2-7; len: 15; d_gene: NA; CDR3nt: TGTGCCAGCAGCGTAGCATGGGAGAGGAGGTACGAGCAGTACTTC; CDR3aa: CASSVAWERRYEQYF
v_gene: TRBV9; j_gene: TRBJ2-2; len: 16; d_gene: TRBD1; CDR3nt: TGTGCCAGCAGCGTAAGGGGACAGGCGGTTTCCGGGGAGCTGTTTTTT; CDR3aa: CASSVRGQAVSGELFF
v_gene: TRBV6-6; j_gene: TRBJ1-1; len: 13; d_gene: TRBD1; CDR3nt: TGTGCCAGCACGCGGGACAGTCTAGGGGAAGCTTTCTTT; CDR3aa: CASTRDSLGEAFF
v_gene: TRBV7-9; j_gene: TRBJ2-1; len: 16; d_gene: TRBD2; CDR3nt: TGTGCCAGCAGCCAGACGGGACTAGCGGCCTACAATGAGCAGTTCTTC; CDR3aa: CASSQTGLAAYNEQFF
v_gene: TRBV4-1; j_gene: TRBJ1-4; len: 13; d_gene: NA; CDR3nt: TGCGCCAGCAGCCAAAGGGGACTAGAAAAACTGTTTTTT; CDR3aa: CASSQRGLEKLFF
v_gene: TRBV30; j_gene: TRBJ2-6; len: 14; d_gene: NA; CDR3nt: TGTGCCTGGAGTGGAGGAACTGGGGCCAACGTCCTGACTTTC; CDR3aa: CAWSGGTGANVLTF
v_gene: TRBV25-1; j_gene: TRBJ1-1; len: 14; d_gene: NA; CDR3nt: TGTGCCAGCAGTGAAAGCAGCGGGAACACTGAAGCTTTCTTT; CDR3aa: CASSESSGNTEAFF
v_gene: TRBV7-9; j_gene: TRBJ2-3; len: 16; d_gene: TRBD1; CDR3nt: TGTGCCAGCAGCTTAGCAGCAGGGGGAAGCACAGATACGCAGTATTTT; CDR3aa: CASSLAAGGSTDTQYF
v_gene: TRBV7-9; j_gene: TRBJ1-2; len: 13; d_gene: NA; CDR3nt: TGTGCCAGCAGCTTAACAGGGCCCTATGGCTACACCTTC; CDR3aa: CASSLTGPYGYTF
v_gene: TRBV4-1; j_gene: TRBJ1-5; len: 15; d_gene: NA; CDR3nt: TGTGCCAGCAGCCCAGATGCGGGCAGCAATCAGCCCCAGCATTTT; CDR3aa: CASSPDAGSNQPQHF
v_gene: TRBV14; j_gene: TRBJ2-7; len: 16; d_gene: NA; CDR3nt: TGTGCCAGCAGCCCCGCTAGAGGACGGGGAACCTACGAGCAGTACTTC; CDR3aa: CASSPARGRGTYEQYF
v_gene: TRBV30; j_gene: TRBJ1-2; len: 15; d_gene: TRBD1; CDR3nt: TGTGCCTGGAGTGCAAGACAGGGACCGGAGGGGGGCTACACCTTC; CDR3aa: CAWSARQGPEGGYTF
v_gene: TRBV9; j_gene: TRBJ2-6; len: 14; d_gene: NA; CDR3nt: TGTGCCAGCAGCGAGCGCCCTGGGGCCAACGTCCTGACTTTC; CDR3aa: CASSERPGANVLTF
v_gene: TRBV6-1; j_gene: TRBJ1-6; len: 13; d_gene: NA; CDR3nt: TGTGCCACCGTAGACAGGAGCAATTCACCCCTCCACTTT; CDR3aa: CATVDRSNSPLHF
v_gene: TRBV2; j_gene: TRBJ2-2; len: 13; d_gene: NA; CDR3nt: TGTGCCACCCAGCGGTGGGGTCCCGGGGAGCTGTTTTTT; CDR3aa: CATQRWGPGELFF
v_gene: TRBV15; j_gene: TRBJ2-7; len: 15; d_gene: NA; CDR3nt: TGTGCCACCAGCAGAGACGACAGGACCCCGTACGAGCAGTACTTC; CDR3aa: CATSRDDRTPYEQYF
v_gene: TRBV5-1; j_gene: TRBJ1-2; len: 17; d_gene: NA; CDR3nt: TGCGCCAGCAGCTCTCTCATTTGGGGGCGTACAGACTATGGCTACACCTTC; CDR3aa: CASSSLIWGRTDYGYTF
v_gene: TRBV6-6; j_gene: TRBJ1-1; len: 16; d_gene: TRBD1; CDR3nt: TGTGCCAGCAGCCAAAAGAGACAGGGGAAAGGCACTGAAGCTTTCTTT; CDR3aa: CASSQKRQGKGTEAFF
v_gene: TRBV4-2; j_gene: TRBJ1-4; len: 15; d_gene: NA; CDR3nt: TGTGCCAGCAGCCTAAGACAGGAGATTAATGAAAAACTGTTTTTT; CDR3aa: CASSLRQEINEKLFF
v_gene: TRBV7-9; j_gene: TRBJ2-3; len: 15; d_gene: NA; CDR3nt: TGTGCCAGCAGCTTCCAGACTCCCAGCACAGATACGCAGTATTTT; CDR3aa: CASSFQTPSTDTQYF
v_gene: TRBV5-4; j_gene: TRBJ2-5; len: 14; d_gene: NA; CDR3nt: TGTGCCAGCAGCTCAGGACTGAGTCAAGAGACCCAGTACTTC; CDR3aa: CASSSGLSQETQYF
v_gene: TRBV19; j_gene: TRBJ1-1; len: 13; d_gene: NA; CDR3nt: TGTGCCAGTAAATGGGGAGGGAACACTGAAGCTTTCTTT; CDR3aa: CASKWGGNTEAFF
v_gene: TRBV5-4; j_gene: TRBJ1-1; len: 15; d_gene: NA; CDR3nt: TGTGCCAGCAGCTTTAATATTCCGGGACTCGGTGAAGCTTTCTTT; CDR3aa: CASSFNIPGLGEAFF
v_gene: TRBV6-1; j_gene: TRBJ1-5; len: 18; d_gene: TRBD1; CDR3nt: TGTGCCAGCAGTGAATGGGATACAGGGGGCAGGGGCAATCAGCCCCAGCATTTT; CDR3aa: CASSEWDTGGRGNQPQHF
v_gene: TRBV4-1; j_gene: TRBJ1-3; len: 18; d_gene: NA; CDR3nt: TGCGCCAGCAGCCAAGGAGGGTTGGGCAGGTCGGGGAGCAACACCATATATTTT; CDR3aa: CASSQGGLGRSGSNTIYF
v_gene: TRBV7-3; j_gene: TRBJ2-1; len: 16; d_gene: NA; CDR3nt: TGTGCCAGCAGCCCAGCCCCCCCGAGGGCCTACAATGAGCAGTTCTTC; CDR3aa: CASSPAPPRAYNEQFF
v_gene: TRBV28; j_gene: TRBJ1-2; len: 14; d_gene: TRBD1; CDR3nt: TGTGCCAGCTACGACAGGGGACTCTACTATGGCTACACCTTC; CDR3aa: CASYDRGLYYGYTF